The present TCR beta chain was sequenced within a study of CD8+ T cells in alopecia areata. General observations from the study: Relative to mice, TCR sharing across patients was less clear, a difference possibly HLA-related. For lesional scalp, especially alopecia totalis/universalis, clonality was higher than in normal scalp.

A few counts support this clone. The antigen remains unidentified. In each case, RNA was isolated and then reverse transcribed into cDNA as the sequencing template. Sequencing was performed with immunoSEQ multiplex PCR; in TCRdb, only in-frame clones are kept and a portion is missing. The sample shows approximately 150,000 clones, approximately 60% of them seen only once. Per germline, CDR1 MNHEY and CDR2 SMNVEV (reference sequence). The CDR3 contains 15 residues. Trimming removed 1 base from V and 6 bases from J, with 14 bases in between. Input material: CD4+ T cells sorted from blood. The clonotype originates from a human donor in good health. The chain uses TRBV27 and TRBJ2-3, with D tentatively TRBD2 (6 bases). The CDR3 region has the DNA TGTGCCAGCAGTTTATGGGAGGAAGGTGTGGATACGCAGTATTTT. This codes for CASSLWEEGVDTQYF.